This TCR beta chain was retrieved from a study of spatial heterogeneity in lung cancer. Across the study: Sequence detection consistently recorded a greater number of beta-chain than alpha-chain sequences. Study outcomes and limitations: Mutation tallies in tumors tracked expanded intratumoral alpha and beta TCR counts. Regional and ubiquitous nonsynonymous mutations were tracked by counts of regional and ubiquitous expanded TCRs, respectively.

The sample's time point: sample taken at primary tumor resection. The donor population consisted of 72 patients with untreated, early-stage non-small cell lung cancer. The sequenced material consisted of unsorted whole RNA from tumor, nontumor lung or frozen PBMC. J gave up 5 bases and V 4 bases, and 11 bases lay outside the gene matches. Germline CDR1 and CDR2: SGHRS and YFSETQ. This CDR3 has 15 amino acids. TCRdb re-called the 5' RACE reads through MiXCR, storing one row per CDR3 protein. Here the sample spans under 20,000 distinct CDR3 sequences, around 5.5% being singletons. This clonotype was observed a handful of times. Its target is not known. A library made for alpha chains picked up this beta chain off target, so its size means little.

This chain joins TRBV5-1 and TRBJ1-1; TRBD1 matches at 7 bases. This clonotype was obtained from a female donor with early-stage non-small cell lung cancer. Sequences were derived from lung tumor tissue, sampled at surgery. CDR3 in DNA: TGCGCCAGCAGCCCCTGGGCAGGGGGGGGTACTGAAGCTTTCTTT. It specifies CASSPWAGGGTEAFF.